Following are 24 T cell receptor beta chains from one sample sequenced in a study of T cell responses to AZD1222 COVID-19 vaccine. Profiling relied on immunoSEQ multiplex PCR, and the TCRdb table lists in-frame clones only, not all of them. The table lists tens of thousands of clones, more than 80% of them singletons. The sample consisted of peripheral blood, taken on day 0 of AZD1222 vaccination. Source of these receptors: an adult in good health.

The genes are TRBV29-1 and TRBJ2-2; TRBD1 or TRBD2 may be the D gene (5 bases each). Germline CDR1 is SQVTM and CDR2 is ANQGSEA. CDR3 length equals 15 residues. V shed 7 bases and J shed 0 bases, with 15 bases lying between them. The CDR3 DNA follows: TGCAGCGCTCTCCCGGGACCTGCGAACACCGGGGAGCTGTTTTTT. As protein: CSALPGPANTGELFF.

The J gene is TRBJ1-1, the V gene TRBV4-1; 10 nucleotides agree with TRBD1. The trim removed 6 bases at V and 7 bases at J, leaving 5 bases unmatched. The CDR3 runs 13 residues. Germline V gene data show CDR1 as MGHRA and CDR2 as YSYEKL. The DNA of the CDR3 is TGCGCCAGCAGGGAGACAGGGGGCCATGAAGCTTTCTTT. Translated: CASRETGGHEAFF.

The V gene is TRBV21-1, the J gene TRBJ2-7; the table's D call of TRBD2 was not tested on the DNA. TRBV21-1 is labeled a pseudogene. The CDR3 has 12 residues. The CDR3 DNA reads TGTGCCAGCAGACGACTGCTTTACGAGCAGTACTTC. It specifies CASRRLLYEQYF.

This chain links TRBV5-5 with TRBJ2-7; possible D gene TRBD2, 6 bases. Germline V gives CDR1 SGHKS, CDR2 YYEKEE (reference sequence). Between the trimmed V and J ends, which lost 0 bases and 4 bases, there was a span of 11 bases. The CDR3 extends over 14 amino acids. CDR3 region: CASSLGLASYEQYF. CDR3 nucleotides: TGTGCCAGCAGCTTGGGGCTAGCGAGTTACGAGCAGTACTTC.

This clone was observed a single time. The chain is built from TRBV2 and TRBJ2-4, with 7 bases identical to TRBD2. The CDR3 is 15 amino acids. In germline, CDR1 is SNHLY, CDR2 FYNNEI. V was pared by 3 bases and J by 2 bases, with 4 bases of the junction left unmatched. The DNA for the CDR3 is TGTGCCAGCAGTGACGAGGGAGGGTCCAAAAACATTCAGTACTTC. Protein sequence: CASSDEGGSKNIQYF. The variable domain in full, with the rest retrieved from reference TRBV2 and TRBJ2-4, is EPEVTQTPSHQVTQMGQEVILRCVPISNHLYFYWYRQILGQKVEFLVSFYNNEISEKSEIFDDQFSVERPDGSNFTLKIRSTKLEDSAMYFCASSDEGGSKNIQYFGAGTRLSVL.

This clone has only one observation. The V and J genes are TRBV5-6 and TRBJ2-5; 10 bases line up with TRBD2. J was trimmed by 5 bases and V by 0 bases; bases with no gene match: 10. Germline V gene lookup returns CDR1 SGHDT and CDR2 YYEEEE. This CDR3 region has 17 residues. The CDR3 sequence is CASSLAGASGGLETQYF. CDR3 DNA: TGTGCCAGCAGCTTGGCCGGGGCTAGCGGGGGTCTGGAGACCCAGTACTTC.

The V call is TRBV6-5, the J call TRBJ2-3; TRBD1 matches 8 bases. Germline V gene lookup returns CDR1 MNHEY and CDR2 SVGAGI. This CDR3 contains 16 residues. V shed 4 bases, J shed 0 bases, and the junction held 6 bases outside the gene matches. This chain's CDR3 is CASSWGQATSTDTQYF. The CDR3, as DNA: TGTGCCAGCAGTTGGGGACAGGCTACTAGCACAGATACGCAGTATTTT.

The sample holds a few counts of this clone. This chain joins TRBV7-2 and TRBJ2-3, with no clear D. Germline-derived CDR1 and CDR2 are SGHTA and FQGNSA. Trimming removed 3 bases from V and 1 base from J, with 5 bases in between. There are 13 residues in the CDR3. CDR3 region: CASSLHGTDTQYF. The CDR3 nucleotides are TGTGCCAGCAGCTTGCACGGCACAGATACGCAGTATTTT.

The chain joins TRBV15 to TRBJ2-1; D is possibly TRBD1 (5 bases). Trimming stripped 0 bases from V and 9 bases from J, with 9 bases between. The CDR3 sequence is 13 residues long. Per the germline V gene, CDR1 is LNHNV and CDR2 is YYDKDF (reference sequence). The CDR3 DNA follows: TGTGCCACCAGCAGAGATAAGACAGCTGAGCAGTTCTTC. Protein product: CATSRDKTAEQFF.

V and J are TRBV6-6 and TRBJ2-5, with 10 bases that match TRBD1. This CDR3 spans 15 amino acids. From germline, CDR1 is MNHNY and CDR2 SVGAGI (reference sequence). V lost 6 bases to trimming and J lost 5 bases; unmatched junction nucleotides: 9. The CDR3 spells CASSPRGQGRETQYF. CDR3 bases: TGTGCCAGCAGCCCCCGGGGACAGGGGAGGGAGACCCAGTACTTC.

The chain combines TRBV7-2 with TRBJ2-7; 9 positions agree with TRBD2. CDR1 is SGHTA and CDR2 is FQGNSA in the germline V gene. The ends lost 5 bases at V and 2 bases at J; junction bases unmatched: 10. The CDR3 has 16 residues. The CDR3 here is CASSPHQAGGPYEQYF. CDR3 nucleotides: TGTGCCAGCAGCCCCCACCAAGCGGGGGGACCCTACGAGCAGTACTTC.

This chain links TRBV3-1 (or the pseudogene TRBV3-2) with TRBJ2-1, with 11 bases lining up with TRBD2. The V and J ends lost 6 bases and 1 base, in that order; junction bases with no gene match: 8. Germline V gene sequence: CDR1 LGHDT, CDR2 YNNKEL (reference sequence). This CDR3 has 17 amino acids. DNA of the CDR3: TGTGCCAGCAGTCGACTAGCGGGGAGCTTATCCTACAATGAGCAGTTCTTC. Its protein is CASSRLAGSLSYNEQFF.

The CDR3 spells CASSYRGAANEKLFF. DNA for the CDR3: TGTGCCAGCAGTTACCGGGGGGCGGCTAATGAAAAACTGTTTTTT. J is TRBJ1-4 and V is TRBV6-5; possible D gene TRBD1, 6 bases. This CDR3 has 15 residues. Per germline, CDR1 MNHEY and CDR2 SVGAGI. V shed 2 bases and J shed 3 bases, with 10 bases lying between them.

In its sample, this clone was seen once. The rearrangement uses TRBV6-5 and TRBJ1-2, with D perhaps TRBD1 (6 bases). The CDR3 length is 13 residues. Trimming shortened V by 7 bases and J by 4 bases, and 13 bases separated the two germline ends. Germline CDR1 reads MNHEY; CDR2 reads SVGAGI. CDR3 in DNA: TGTGCCAGCATATCAGGGGCGGGCTATGGCTACACCTTC. It encodes CASISGAGYGYTF.

The chain employs TRBV18 and TRBJ1-4; D perhaps matches TRBD1 (6 bases). V lost 3 bases to trimming and J lost 4 bases, with 9 bases between them. CDR3 length: 14 amino acids. Germline V gene data show CDR1 as KGHSH and CDR2 as LQKENI. CDR3 loop: CASSPDRLNEKLFF. The CDR3 nucleotides read TGTGCCAGCTCACCTGACAGGCTTAATGAAAAACTGTTTTTT. Filled out from reference TRBV18 and TRBJ1-4, the complete variable domain reads NAGVMQNPRHLVRRRGQEARLRCSPMKGHSHVYWYRQLPEEGLKFMVYLQKENIIDESGMPKERFSAEFPKEGPSILRIQQVVRGDSAAYFCASSPDRLNEKLFFGSGTQLSVL.

V is TRBV27 and J is TRBJ2-4, with D perhaps matching TRBD1 (6 bases). Trimming left V 6 bases short and J 0 bases short, with 15 bases between. The germline V gene has CDR1 MNHEY and CDR2 SMNVEV (reference sequence). This CDR3 is built from 16 residues. The chain's CDR3 is CASSSRDTLAKNIQYF. The CDR3 nucleotides read TGTGCCAGCAGCTCCCGGGACACCCTAGCCAAAAACATTCAGTACTTC.

The chain recombines TRBV14 with TRBJ1-2; no clear D. Germline-derived CDR1 and CDR2 are SGHDN and FVKESK. This CDR3 has 15 residues. Trimming stripped 0 bases from V and 0 bases from J, with 8 bases between. As DNA, the CDR3 is TGTGCCAGCAGCCAAGATGCCGGAGCTAACTATGGCTACACCTTC. Translation gives CASSQDAGANYGYTF.

J is TRBJ2-7 and V is TRBV7-3, with D possibly being TRBD1 or TRBD2 (5 bases each). Germline lookup yields CDR1 SGHTA and CDR2 FQGTGA. The V end lost 3 bases, the J end lost 2 bases, and 14 bases lay between the germline ends. The CDR3 runs to 15 residues. Written as DNA, the CDR3 is TGTGCCAGCAGCTTTGGGGGAGCGATACCCTACGAGCAGTACTTC. Amino acids: CASSFGGAIPYEQYF.

This chain links TRBV10-3 with TRBJ2-2; 7 bases fit TRBD2. The CDR3 is 14 residues long. V lost 4 bases to trimming and J lost 5 bases; unmatched junction nucleotides: 4. The germline V gene has CDR1 ENHRY and CDR2 SYGVKD. The CDR3 sequence is CAISGVGGTGELFF. CDR3 DNA: TGTGCCATCAGTGGTGTCGGGGGGACCGGGGAGCTGTTTTTT.

The V gene is TRBV7-9, the J gene TRBJ1-1; no clear D. Germline CDR1 SEHNR, CDR2 FQNEAQ (reference sequence). V dropped 3 bases and J dropped 0 bases, with 8 bases sitting between them. This CDR3 has 14 residues. In DNA form, the CDR3 reads TGTGCCAGCAGCTTTGACTATATGAACACTGAAGCTTTCTTT. The encoded protein is CASSFDYMNTEAFF.

The chain joins TRBV2 to TRBJ1-5; D is unclear. CDR3 length: 13 residues. The V gene's germline CDR1 is SNHLY and CDR2 FYNNEI. V lost 2 bases to trimming and J lost 7 bases, with 9 bases between them. The CDR3 loop is CASSEMGNQPQHF. The CDR3 coding sequence is TGTGCCAGCAGTGAAATGGGTAACCAGCCCCAGCATTTT. Drawing the rest from reference TRBV2 and TRBJ1-5, the complete variable domain is EPEVTQTPSHQVTQMGQEVILRCVPISNHLYFYWYRQILGQKVEFLVSFYNNEISEKSEIFDDQFSVERPDGSNFTLKIRSTKLEDSAMYFCASSEMGNQPQHFGDGTRLSIL.

This clone was detected once. The chain has TRBV5-4 and TRBJ1-1; possibly TRBD1 for D (5 bases). The CDR3 spans 14 residues. Germline loops: CDR1 SGHNT, CDR2 YYREEE (reference sequence). Trimming pared 1 base from V and 5 bases from J, leaving 12 bases between. CDR3 protein: CASSLKQVGTEAFF. DNA of the CDR3: TGTGCCAGCAGCTTGAAACAGGTCGGGACTGAAGCTTTCTTT. Full variable domain (remainder filled in from reference TRBV5-4 and TRBJ1-1): ETGVTQSPTHLIKTRGQQVTLRCSSQSGHNTVSWYQQALGQGPQFIFQYYREEENGRGNFPPRFSGLQFPNYSSELNVNALELDDSALYLCASSLKQVGTEAFFGQGTRLTVV.

This rearrangement joins TRBV28 to TRBJ2-1, with D uncertain. V lost 3 bases and J lost 9, with 6 bases in between. Per germline, CDR1 MDHEN and CDR2 SYDVKM. CDR3 size: 11 residues. The CDR3 DNA is TGTGCCAGCAGTTTTCTGGGTGAGCAGTTCTTC. It specifies CASSFLGEQFF. Together with reference TRBV28 and TRBJ2-1, the CDR3 gives the full variable domain: DVKVTQSSRYLVKRTGEKVFLECVQDMDHENMFWYRQDPGLGLRLIYFSYDVKMKEKGDIPEGYSVSREKKERFSLILESASTNQTSMYLCASSFLGEQFFGPGTRLTVL.

The chain couples TRBV15 to TRBJ1-4; D not certain. CDR3 length: 13 residues. CDR1 is LNHNV, CDR2 YYDKDF, per germline (reference sequence). Trimming stripped 4 bases from V and 13 bases from J, with 16 bases between. CDR3 DNA sequence: TGTGCCACCAGCACCGTGGAACCCCGGGGACTGTTTTTT. It specifies CATSTVEPRGLFF.